This T cell receptor (beta chain) was identified in a study of T cell clonality in common variable immunodeficiency. General study points: Common variable immunodeficiency TCR beta sequences reportedly had fewer deletions and N-nucleotide insertions.

Measured with immunoSEQ multiplex PCR; TCRdb has only the in-frame clones, and not every one. Sampling found approximately 29,000 clones, none seen once. On this clone: Its antigen is not identified.

This sequence was found in a human donor with common variable immunodeficiency. Sequencing was done on a sample of peripheral blood mononuclear cells.

CDR3 DNA (partial): TGCAGTGCTAGGGATACAGGGCCGGGTCAGCCC. Protein: CSARDTGPGQP. Given in full, the CDR3 is CSARDTGPGQPQHF. This sequence joins TRBV20-1 and TRBJ1-5, with D perhaps TRBD1 (6 bases). The CDR3 is cut off 3 residues early in the read; its end comes from the germline J gene. The CDR3 is 14 residues long. Per the germline V gene, CDR1 is DFQATT and CDR2 is SNEGSKA (reference sequence). Between the trimmed V and J ends, which lost 3 bases and 6 bases, there was a span of 15 bases.